This T cell receptor (beta chain) was recovered during a study of cytomegalovirus exposure and HLA in healthy donors. Study-wide results and limits: V segments that were indistinguishable, TRBV6-2 and TRBV6-3 among them, were omitted from analysis.

Primers for the PCR totalled 60 Vbeta and 13 Jbeta. Profiled with immunoSEQ multiplex PCR; TCRdb holds only in-frame clones, not every one. In the table there are 150,000 or so clones, approximately 70% of which are singletons. A single count supports this clone. Its antigen is not known. Donors likely had unrecorded immune exposures despite being nominally healthy when sampled. Germline-derived CDR1 and CDR2 are PRHDT and FYEKMQ (reference sequence). With 5 bases removed from V and 1 base from J, the gap between germline ends came to 15 bases. The CDR3 is 15 residues long. Specimen: PBMCs. The V gene is TRBV13, the J gene TRBJ2-7, with D possibly being TRBD1 (6 bases). This TCR derives from a woman aged 60-75 years in good health and CMV-seropositive. CDR3 in amino acids: CASSIWTDLSYEQYF. CDR3 bases: TGTGCCAGCAGCATATGGACAGATCTTTCCTACGAGCAGTACTTC. Variable domain in full (rest from reference TRBV13 and TRBJ2-7): AAGVIQSPRHLIKEKRETATLKCYPIPRHDTVYWYQQGPGQDPQFLISFYEKMQSDKGSIPDRFSAQQFSDYHSELNMSSLELGDSALYFCASSIWTDLSYEQYFGPGTRLTVT.